This T cell receptor beta chain is drawn from a study of blood T cells in healthy people across ages. Broader study findings: Investigators treated diversity estimates from one million T cells as underestimates. Per million T cells, TCR beta diversity dropped about linearly as age rose.

Concerning this clonotype itself: As yet, its antigen is unknown.

The J segment lost 7 bases and the V segment lost 5 bases, leaving 11 bases of the junction unmatched. Germline assignment: CDR1 DFQATT and CDR2 SNEGSKA (reference sequence). The CDR3 runs 14 residues. PCR was performed a second time for roughly 7 to 12 cycles using a sample-barcoded 5' primer and a J-beta primer mix. TCRdb independently ran MiXCR on the 5' RACE reads; one entry per CDR3 protein. The sample lists over 600,000 distinct CDR3 sequences, about half occurring once. The source material was blood. The clonotype originates from an elderly man in good health. The chain employs TRBV20-1 and TRBJ2-7; 10 bases are shared with TRBD1. The CDR3 reads CSAPDRGLYNEQYF. The CDR3 DNA reads TGCAGTGCTCCGGACAGGGGGTTGTACAATGAGCAGTACTTC.